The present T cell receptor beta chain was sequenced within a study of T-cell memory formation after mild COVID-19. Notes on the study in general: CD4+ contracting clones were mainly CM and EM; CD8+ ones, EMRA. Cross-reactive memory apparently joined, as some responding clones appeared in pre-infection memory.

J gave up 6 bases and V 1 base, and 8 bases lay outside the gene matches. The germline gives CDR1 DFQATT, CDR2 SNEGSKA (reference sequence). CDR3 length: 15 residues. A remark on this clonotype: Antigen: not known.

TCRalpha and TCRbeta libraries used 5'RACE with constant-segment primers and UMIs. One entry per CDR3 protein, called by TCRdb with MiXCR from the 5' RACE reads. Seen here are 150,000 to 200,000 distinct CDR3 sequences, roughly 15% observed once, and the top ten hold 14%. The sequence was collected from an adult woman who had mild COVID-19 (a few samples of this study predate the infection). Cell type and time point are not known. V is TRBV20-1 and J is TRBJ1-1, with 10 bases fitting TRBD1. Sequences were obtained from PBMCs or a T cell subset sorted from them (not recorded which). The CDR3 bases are TGCAGTGCTAGAGGCCCGACAGGGGGCAACGCTGAAGCTTTCTTT. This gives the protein CSARGPTGGNAEAFF.